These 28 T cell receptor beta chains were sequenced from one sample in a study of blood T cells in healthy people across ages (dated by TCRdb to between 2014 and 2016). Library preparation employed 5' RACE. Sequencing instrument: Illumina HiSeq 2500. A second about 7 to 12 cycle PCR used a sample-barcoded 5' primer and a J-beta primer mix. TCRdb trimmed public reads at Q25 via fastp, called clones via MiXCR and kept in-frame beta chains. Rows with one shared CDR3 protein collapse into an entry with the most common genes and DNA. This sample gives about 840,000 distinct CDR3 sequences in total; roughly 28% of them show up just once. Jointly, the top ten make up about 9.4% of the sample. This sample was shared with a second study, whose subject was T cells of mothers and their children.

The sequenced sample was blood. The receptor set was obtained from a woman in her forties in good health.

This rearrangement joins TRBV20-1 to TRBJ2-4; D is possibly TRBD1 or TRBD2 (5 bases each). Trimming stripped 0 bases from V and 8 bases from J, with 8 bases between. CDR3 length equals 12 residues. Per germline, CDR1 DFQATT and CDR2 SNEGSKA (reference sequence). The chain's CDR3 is CSAREGTDIQYF. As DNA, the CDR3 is TGCAGTGCTAGAGAGGGGACGGACATTCAGTACTTC.

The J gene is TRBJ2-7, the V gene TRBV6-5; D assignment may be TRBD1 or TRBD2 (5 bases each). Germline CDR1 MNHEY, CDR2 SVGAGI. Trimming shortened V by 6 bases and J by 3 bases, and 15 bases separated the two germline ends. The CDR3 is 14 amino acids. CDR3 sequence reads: CASRALGTGYEQYF. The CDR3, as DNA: TGTGCCAGCAGAGCCTTAGGGACGGGCTACGAGCAGTACTTC.

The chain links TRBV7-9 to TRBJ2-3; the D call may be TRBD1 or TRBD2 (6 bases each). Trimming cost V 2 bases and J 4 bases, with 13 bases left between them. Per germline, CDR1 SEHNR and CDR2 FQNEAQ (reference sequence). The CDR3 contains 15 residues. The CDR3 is CASSLRGTTADTQYF. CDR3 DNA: TGTGCCAGCAGCTTACGGGGGACAACTGCAGATACGCAGTATTTT.

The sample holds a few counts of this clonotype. CDR3 in DNA: TGTGCCAGCAGCCCAATGGATGGCGGGGCCAACGTCCTGACTTTC. Translated, it gives CASSPMDGGANVLTF. The chain links TRBV11-2 to TRBJ2-6; no clear D. Germline-derived CDR1 and CDR2 are SGHAT and FQNNGV. This CDR3 comprises 15 residues. Trimming shortened V by 5 bases and J by 4 bases, and 12 bases separated the two germline ends.

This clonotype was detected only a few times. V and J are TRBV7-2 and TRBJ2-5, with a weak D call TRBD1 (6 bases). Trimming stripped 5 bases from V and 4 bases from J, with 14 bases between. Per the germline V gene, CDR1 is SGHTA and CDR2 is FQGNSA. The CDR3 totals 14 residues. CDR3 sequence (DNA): TGTGCCAGCAGCGGAACAGGGTTCCCAGAGACCCAGTACTTC. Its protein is CASSGTGFPETQYF.

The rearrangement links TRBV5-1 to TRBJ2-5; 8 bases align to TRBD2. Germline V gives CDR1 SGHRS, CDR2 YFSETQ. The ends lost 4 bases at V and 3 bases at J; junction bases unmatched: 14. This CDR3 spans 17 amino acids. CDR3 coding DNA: TGCGCCAGCAGCCAAGAACGATCGAGCGGGAGCAAAGAGACCCAGTACTTC. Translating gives CASSQERSSGSKETQYF.

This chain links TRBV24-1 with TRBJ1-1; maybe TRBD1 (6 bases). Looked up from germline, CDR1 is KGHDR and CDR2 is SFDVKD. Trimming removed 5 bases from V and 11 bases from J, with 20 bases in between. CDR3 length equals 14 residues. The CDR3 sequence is CATSGQDGARTAFF. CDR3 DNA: TGTGCCACCAGTGGACAGGACGGGGCTCGGACGGCTTTCTTT.

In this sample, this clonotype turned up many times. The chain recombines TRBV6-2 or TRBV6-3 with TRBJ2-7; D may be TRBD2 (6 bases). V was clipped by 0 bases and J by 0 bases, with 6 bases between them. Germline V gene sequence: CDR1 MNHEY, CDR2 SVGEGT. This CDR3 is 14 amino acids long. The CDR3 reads CASSYSTSSYEQYF. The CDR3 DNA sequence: TGTGCCAGCAGTTACTCGACTAGCTCCTACGAGCAGTACTTC.

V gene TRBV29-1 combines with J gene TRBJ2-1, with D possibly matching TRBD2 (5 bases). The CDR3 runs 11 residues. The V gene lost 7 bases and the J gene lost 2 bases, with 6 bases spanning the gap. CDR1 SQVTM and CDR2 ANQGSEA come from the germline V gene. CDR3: CSERAYNEQFF. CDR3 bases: TGCAGCGAGAGGGCCTACAATGAGCAGTTCTTC.

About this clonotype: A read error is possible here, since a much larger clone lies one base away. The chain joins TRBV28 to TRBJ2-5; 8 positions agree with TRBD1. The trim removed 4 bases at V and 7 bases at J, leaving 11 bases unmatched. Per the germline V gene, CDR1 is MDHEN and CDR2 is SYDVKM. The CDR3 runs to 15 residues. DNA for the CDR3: TGTGCCAGCAGTTCCCGGACAGGGATCCAGGGGACCCAGTACTTC. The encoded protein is CASSSRTGIQGTQYF.

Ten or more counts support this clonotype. CDR3: CSVEGQGLYEQYF. For the CDR3, the DNA is TGCAGCGTTGAGGGTCAGGGCCTCTACGAGCAGTACTTC. The rearrangement links TRBV29-1 to TRBJ2-7, with D perhaps TRBD1 (5 bases). CDR3 length: 13 amino acids. Deletions cut 3 bases from V and 3 bases from J, with 12 bases between. From germline, CDR1 is SQVTM and CDR2 ANQGSEA.

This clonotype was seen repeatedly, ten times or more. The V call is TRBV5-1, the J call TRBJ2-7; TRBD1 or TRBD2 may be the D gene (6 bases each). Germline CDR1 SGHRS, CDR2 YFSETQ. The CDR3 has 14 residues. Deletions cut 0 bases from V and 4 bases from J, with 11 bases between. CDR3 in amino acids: CASSLGGGHYEQYF. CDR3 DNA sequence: TGCGCCAGCAGCTTGGGAGGGGGGCATTACGAGCAGTACTTC.

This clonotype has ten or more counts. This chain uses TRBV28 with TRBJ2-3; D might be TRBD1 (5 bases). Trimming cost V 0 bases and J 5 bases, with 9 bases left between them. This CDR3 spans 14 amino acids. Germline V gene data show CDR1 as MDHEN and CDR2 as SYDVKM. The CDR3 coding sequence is TGTGCCAGCAGTTTATGGGGGCAGGGAGATACGCAGTATTTT. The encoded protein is CASSLWGQGDTQYF.

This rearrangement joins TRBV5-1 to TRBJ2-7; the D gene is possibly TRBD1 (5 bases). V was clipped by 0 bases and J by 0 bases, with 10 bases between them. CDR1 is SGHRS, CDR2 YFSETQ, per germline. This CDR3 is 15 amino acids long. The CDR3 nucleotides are TGCGCCAGCAGCTTGGGGACATTGAGCTCCTACGAGCAGTACTTC. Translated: CASSLGTLSSYEQYF.

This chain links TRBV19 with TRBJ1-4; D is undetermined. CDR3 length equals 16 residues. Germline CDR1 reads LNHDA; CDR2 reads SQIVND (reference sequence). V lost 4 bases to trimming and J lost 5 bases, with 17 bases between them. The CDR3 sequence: CASSTPRSGGNEKLFF. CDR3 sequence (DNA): TGTGCCAGTAGTACCCCTCGGAGCGGAGGGAATGAAAAACTGTTTTTT.

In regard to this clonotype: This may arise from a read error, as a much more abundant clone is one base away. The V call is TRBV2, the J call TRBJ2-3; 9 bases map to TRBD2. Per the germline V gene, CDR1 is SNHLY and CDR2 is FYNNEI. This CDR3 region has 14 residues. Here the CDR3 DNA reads TGTGCCAGCAGACGTAGCGGGGGCACAGGTACGCAGTATTTT. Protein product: CASRRSGGTGTQYF.

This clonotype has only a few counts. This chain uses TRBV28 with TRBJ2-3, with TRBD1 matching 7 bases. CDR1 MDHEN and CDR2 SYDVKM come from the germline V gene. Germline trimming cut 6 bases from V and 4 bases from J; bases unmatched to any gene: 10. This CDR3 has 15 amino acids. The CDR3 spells CASRETGMGPDTQYF. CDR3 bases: TGTGCCAGCAGAGAGACAGGGATGGGCCCAGATACGCAGTATTTT.

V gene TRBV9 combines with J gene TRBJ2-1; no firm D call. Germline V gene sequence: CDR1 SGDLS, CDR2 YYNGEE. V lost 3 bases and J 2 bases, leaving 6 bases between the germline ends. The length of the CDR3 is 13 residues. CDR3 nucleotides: TGTGCCAGCAGCGGAATCACCTACAATGAGCAGTTCTTC. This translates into CASSGITYNEQFF.

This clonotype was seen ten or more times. DNA for the CDR3: TGTGCCACCAGCAGAGGGGACAGGAATACCTACGAGCAGTACTTC. This sequence encodes CATSRGDRNTYEQYF. This chain links TRBV15 with TRBJ2-7; 8 bases fit TRBD1. V was clipped by 1 base and J by 2 bases; unmatched bases: 4. The CDR3 contains 15 residues. CDR1 is LNHNV, CDR2 YYDKDF, per germline (reference sequence).

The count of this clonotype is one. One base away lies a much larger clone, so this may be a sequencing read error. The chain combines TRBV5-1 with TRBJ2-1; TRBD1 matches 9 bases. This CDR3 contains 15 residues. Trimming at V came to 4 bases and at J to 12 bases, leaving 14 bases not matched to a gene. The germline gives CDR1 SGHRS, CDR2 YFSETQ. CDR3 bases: TGCGCCAGCAGCATAACAGGGGGCAACCGCGATGGGCAGTTCTTC. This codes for CASSITGGNRDGQFF.

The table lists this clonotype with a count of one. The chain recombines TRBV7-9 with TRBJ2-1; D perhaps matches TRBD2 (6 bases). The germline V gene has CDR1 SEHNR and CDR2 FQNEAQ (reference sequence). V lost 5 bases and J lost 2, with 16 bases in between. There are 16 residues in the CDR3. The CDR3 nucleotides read TGTGCCAGCAGCGGACTCGTGCGCGGGGCCTACAATGAGCAGTTCTTC. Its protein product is CASSGLVRGAYNEQFF.

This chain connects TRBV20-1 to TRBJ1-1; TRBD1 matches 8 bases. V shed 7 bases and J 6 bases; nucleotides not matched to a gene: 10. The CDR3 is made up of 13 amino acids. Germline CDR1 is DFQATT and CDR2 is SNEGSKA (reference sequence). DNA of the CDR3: TGCAGTGGCTCGGACAGGGAAAACCCTGAAGCTTTCTTT. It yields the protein CSGSDRENPEAFF.

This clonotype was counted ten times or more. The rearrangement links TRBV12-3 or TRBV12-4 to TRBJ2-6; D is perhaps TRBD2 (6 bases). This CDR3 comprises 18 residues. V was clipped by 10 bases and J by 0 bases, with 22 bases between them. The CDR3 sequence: CATQYTGLDGSGANVLTF. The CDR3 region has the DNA TGTGCCACCCAGTATACGGGACTCGACGGCTCTGGGGCCAACGTCCTGACTTTC.

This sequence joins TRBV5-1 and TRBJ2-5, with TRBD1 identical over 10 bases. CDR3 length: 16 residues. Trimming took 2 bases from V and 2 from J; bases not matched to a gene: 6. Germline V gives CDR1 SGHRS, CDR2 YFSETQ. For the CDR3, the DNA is TGCGCCAGCAGCTTTCAGGACAGGGGGGATCAAGAGACCCAGTACTTC. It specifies CASSFQDRGDQETQYF.

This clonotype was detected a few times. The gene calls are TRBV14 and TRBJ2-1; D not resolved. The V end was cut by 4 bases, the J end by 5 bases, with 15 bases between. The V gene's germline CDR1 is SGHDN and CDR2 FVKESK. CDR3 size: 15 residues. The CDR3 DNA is TGTGCCAGCAGCCCCCATTTGAGAGCTAACAATGAGCAGTTCTTC. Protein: CASSPHLRANNEQFF.

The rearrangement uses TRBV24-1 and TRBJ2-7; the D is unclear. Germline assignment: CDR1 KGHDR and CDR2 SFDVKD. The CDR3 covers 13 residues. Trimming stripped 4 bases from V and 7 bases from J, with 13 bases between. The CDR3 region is CATSDFSEPEQYF. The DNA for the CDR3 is TGTGCCACCAGTGACTTTTCCGAGCCTGAGCAGTACTTC.

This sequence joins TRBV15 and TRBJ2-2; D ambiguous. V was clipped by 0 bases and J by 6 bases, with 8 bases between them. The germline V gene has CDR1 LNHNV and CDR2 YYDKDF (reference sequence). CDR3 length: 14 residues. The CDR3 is CATSRDLGAGELFF. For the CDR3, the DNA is TGTGCCACCAGCAGAGATCTTGGAGCCGGGGAGCTGTTTTTT.

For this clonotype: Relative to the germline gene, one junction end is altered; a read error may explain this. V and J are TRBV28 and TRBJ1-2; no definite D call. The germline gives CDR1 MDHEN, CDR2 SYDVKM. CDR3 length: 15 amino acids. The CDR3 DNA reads TGTGCCGGCAGTCCAACTCGGACGGCTAACTATGGCTACACCTTC. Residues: CAGSPTRTANYGYTF.